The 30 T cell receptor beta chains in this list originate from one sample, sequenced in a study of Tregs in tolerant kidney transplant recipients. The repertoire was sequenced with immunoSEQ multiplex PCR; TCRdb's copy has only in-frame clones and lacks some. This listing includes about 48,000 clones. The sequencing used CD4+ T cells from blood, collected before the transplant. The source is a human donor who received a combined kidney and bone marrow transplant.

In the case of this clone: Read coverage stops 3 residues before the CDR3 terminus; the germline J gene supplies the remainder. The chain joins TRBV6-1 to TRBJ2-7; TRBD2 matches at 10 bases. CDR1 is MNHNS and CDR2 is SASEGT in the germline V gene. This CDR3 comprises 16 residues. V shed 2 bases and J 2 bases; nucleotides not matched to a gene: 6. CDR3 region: CASSERAGGTTYEQYF. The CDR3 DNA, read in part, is TGTGCCAGCAGTGAACGAGCGGGAGGGACGACCTACGAG.

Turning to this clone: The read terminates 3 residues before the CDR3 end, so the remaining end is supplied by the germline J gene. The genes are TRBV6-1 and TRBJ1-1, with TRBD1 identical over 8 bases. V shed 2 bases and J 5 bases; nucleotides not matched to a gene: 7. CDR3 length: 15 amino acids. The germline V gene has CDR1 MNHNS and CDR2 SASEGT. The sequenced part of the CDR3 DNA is TGTGCCAGCAGTGAACTGACAGGGGCGACGACTGAA. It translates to CASSELTGATTE. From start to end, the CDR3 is CASSELTGATTEAFF.

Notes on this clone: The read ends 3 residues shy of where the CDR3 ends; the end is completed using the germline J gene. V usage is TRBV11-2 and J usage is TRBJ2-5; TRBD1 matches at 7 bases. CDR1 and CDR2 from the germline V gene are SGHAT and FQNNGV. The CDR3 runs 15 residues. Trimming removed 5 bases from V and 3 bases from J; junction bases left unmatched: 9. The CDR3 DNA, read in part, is TGTGCCAGCAGCATCACCGGGACAGCTGAAGAGACC. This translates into CASSITGTAEET. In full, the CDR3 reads CASSITGTAEETQYF.

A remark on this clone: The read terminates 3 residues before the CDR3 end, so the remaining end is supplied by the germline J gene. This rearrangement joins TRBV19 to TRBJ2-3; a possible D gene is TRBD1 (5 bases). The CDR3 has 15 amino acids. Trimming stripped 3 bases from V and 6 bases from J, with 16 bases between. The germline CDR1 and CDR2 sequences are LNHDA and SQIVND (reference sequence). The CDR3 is CASSIGGSGADTQYF. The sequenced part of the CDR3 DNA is TGTGCCAGTAGTATCGGCGGCAGTGGGGCTGATACG.

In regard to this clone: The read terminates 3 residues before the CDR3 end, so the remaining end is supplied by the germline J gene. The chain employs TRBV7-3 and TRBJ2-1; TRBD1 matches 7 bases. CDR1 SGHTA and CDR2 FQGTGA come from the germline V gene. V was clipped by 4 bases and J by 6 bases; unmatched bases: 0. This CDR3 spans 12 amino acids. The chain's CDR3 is CASSSGGNEQFF. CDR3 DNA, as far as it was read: TGTGCCAGCAGCTCAGGGGGCAATGAG.

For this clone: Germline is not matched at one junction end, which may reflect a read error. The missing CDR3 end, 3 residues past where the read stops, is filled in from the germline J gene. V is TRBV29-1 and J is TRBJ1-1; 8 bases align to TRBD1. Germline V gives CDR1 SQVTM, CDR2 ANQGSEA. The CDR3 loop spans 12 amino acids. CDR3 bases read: TGCAGCGTCGAAGGACAGGGTGGTGAA. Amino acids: CSVEGQGGE. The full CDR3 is CSVEGQGGEAFF.

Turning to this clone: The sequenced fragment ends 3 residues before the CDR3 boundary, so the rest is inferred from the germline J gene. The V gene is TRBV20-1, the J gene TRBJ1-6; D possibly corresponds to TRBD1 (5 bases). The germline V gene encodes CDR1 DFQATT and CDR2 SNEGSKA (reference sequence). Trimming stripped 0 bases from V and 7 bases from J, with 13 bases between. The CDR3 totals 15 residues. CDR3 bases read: TGCAGTGCTAGAGAAGGGCCAGGGTCGAATTCACCC. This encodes CSAREGPGSNSP. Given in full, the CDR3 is CSAREGPGSNSPLHF.

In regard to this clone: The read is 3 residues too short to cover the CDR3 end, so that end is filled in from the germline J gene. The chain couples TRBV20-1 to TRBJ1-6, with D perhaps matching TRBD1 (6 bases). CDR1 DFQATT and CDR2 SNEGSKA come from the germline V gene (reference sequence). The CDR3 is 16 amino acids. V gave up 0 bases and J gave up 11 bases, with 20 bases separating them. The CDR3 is CSARDLGGAVPPPLHF. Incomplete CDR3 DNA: TGCAGTGCTAGAGATCTCGGGGGGGCTGTCCCCCCACCC.

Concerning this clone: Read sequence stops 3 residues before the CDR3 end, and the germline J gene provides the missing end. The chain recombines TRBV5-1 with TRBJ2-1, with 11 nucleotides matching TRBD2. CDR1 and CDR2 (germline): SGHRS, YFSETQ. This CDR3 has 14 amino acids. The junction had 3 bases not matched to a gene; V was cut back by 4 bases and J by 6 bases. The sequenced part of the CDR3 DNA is TGCGCCAGCAGCACCGGGACTAGCGGCAATGAG. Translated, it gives CASSTGTSGNE. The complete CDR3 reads CASSTGTSGNEQFF. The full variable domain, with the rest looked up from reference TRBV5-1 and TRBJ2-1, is KAGVTQTPRYLIKTRGQQVTLSCSPISGHRSVSWYQQTPGQGLQFLFEYFSETQRNKGNFPGRFSGRQFSNSRSEMNVSTLELGDSALYLCASSTGTSGNEQFFGPGTRLTVL.

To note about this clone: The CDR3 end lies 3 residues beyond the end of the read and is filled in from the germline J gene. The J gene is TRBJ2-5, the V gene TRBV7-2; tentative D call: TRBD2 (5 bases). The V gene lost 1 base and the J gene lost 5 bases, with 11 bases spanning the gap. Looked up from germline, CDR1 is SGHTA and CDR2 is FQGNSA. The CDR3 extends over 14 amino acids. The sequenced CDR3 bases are TGTGCCAGCAGCTTAGACCTCCCGGGGGAGACC. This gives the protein CASSLDLPGET. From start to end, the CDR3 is CASSLDLPGETQYF.

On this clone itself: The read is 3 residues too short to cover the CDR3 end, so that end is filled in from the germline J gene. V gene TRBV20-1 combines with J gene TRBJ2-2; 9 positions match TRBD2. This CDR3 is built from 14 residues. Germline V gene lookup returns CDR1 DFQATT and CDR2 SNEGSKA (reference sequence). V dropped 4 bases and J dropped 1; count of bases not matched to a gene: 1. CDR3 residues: CSAISGRNTGELFF. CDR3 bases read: TGCAGTGCTATTAGCGGGAGGAACACCGGGGAG.

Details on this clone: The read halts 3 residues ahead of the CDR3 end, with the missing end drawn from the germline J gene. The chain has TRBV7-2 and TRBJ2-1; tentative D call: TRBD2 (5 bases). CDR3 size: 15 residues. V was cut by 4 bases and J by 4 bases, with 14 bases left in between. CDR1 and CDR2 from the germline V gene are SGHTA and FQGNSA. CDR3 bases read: TGTGCCAGCAGCTCAAACGGGGTAGGGTACAATGAG. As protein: CASSSNGVGYNE. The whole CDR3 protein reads CASSSNGVGYNEQFF.

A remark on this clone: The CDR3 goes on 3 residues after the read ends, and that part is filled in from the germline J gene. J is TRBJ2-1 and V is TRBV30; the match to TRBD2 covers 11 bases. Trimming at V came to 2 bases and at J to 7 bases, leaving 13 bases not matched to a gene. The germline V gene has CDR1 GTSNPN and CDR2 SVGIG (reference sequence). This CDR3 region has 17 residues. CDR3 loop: CAWSQSVAGGPGNEQFF. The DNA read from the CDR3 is TGTGCCTGGAGTCAGTCGGTAGCGGGAGGGCCTGGGAATGAG. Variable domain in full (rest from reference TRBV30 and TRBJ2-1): SQTIHQWPATLVQPVGSPLSLECTVEGTSNPNLYWYRQAAGRGLQLLFYSVGIGQISSEVPQNLSASRPQDRQFILSSKKLLLSDSGFYLCAWSQSVAGGPGNEQFFGPGTRLTVL.

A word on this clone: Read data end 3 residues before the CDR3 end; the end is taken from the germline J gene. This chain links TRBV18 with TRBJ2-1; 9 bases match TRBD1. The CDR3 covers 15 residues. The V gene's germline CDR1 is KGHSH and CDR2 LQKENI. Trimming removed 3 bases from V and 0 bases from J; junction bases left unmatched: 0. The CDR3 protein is CASSPGQGSYNEQFF. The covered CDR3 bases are TGTGCCAGCTCACCGGGACAGGGCTCCTACAATGAG.

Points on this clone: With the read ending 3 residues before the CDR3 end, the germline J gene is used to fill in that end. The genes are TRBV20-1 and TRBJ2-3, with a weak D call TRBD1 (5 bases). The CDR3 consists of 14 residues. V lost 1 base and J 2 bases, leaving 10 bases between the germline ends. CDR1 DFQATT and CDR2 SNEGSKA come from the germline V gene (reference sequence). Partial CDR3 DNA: TGCAGTGCTAGAGTGGCAGGGAACACAGATACG. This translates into CSARVAGNTDT. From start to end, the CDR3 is CSARVAGNTDTQYF.

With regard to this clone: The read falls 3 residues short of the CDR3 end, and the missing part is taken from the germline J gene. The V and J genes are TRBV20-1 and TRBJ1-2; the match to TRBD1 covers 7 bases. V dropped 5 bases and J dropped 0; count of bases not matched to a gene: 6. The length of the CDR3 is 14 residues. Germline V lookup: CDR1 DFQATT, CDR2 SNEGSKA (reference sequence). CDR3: CSAQRDSSNYGYTF. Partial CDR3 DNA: TGCAGTGCTCAAAGGGACAGCTCTAACTATGGC.

The CDR3 sequence: CASSEYQGARNSPLHF. CDR3 DNA, as far as it was read: TGTGCCAGTAGTGAATACCAGGGGGCAAGGAATTCACCC. V is TRBV19 and J is TRBJ1-6; TRBD1 matches at 8 bases. The read falls 3 residues short of the CDR3 end, and the missing part is taken from the germline J gene. This CDR3 comprises 16 residues. Looked up from germline, CDR1 is LNHDA and CDR2 is SQIVND (reference sequence). Trimming cost V 5 bases and J 7 bases; bases outside gene matches: 10.

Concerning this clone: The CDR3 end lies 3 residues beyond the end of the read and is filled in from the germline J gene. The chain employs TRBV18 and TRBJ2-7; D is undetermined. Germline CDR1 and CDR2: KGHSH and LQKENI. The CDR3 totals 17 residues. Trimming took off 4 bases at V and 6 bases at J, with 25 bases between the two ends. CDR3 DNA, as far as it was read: TGTGCCAGCTCACAGGTCGAGTTTTCCGCGGTGGGTCGCGAG. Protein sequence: CASSQVEFSAVGRE. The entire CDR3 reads CASSQVEFSAVGREQYF.

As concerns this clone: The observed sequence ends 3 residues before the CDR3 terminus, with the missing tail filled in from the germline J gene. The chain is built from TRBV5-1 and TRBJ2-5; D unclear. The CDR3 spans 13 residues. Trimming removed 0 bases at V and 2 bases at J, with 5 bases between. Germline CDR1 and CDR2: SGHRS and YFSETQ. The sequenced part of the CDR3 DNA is TGCGCCAGCAGCTTGGCCCCGCAAGAGACC. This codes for CASSLAPQET. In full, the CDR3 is CASSLAPQETQYF.

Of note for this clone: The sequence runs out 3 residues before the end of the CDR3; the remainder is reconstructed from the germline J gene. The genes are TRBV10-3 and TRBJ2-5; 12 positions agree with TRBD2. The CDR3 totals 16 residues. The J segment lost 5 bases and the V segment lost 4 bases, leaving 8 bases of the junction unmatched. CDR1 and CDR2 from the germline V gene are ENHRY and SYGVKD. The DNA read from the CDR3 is TGTGCCATCAGTGGGAGACTAGCGGGAGCGGGGGAGACC. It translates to CAISGRLAGAGET. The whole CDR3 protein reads CAISGRLAGAGETQYF.

The CDR3 spells CARRGLTGTLVGGYTF. The part of the CDR3 DNA that was read is TGTGCCAGAAGGGGACTGACAGGGACCTTGGTAGGGGGC. The rearrangement joins TRBV2 to TRBJ1-2; TRBD1 agrees at 7 bases. The CDR3 is cut off 3 residues early in the read; its end comes from the germline J gene. The CDR3 contains 16 residues. The germline gives CDR1 SNHLY, CDR2 FYNNEI.

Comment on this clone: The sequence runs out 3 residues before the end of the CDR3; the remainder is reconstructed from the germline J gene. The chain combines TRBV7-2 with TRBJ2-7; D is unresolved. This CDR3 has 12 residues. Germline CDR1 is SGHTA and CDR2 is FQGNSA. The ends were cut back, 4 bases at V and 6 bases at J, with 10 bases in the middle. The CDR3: CASSSSPREQYF. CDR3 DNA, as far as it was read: TGTGCCAGCAGCTCTTCACCGCGCGAG.

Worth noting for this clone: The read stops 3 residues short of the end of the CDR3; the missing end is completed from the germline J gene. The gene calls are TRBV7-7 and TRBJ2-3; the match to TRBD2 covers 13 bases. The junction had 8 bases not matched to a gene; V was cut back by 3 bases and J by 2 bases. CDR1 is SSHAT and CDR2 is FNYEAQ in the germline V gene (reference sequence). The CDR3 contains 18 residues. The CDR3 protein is CASSLGAGLAGVTDTQYF. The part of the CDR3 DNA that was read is TGTGCCAGCAGCTTGGGGGCCGGACTAGCGGGAGTCACAGATACG.

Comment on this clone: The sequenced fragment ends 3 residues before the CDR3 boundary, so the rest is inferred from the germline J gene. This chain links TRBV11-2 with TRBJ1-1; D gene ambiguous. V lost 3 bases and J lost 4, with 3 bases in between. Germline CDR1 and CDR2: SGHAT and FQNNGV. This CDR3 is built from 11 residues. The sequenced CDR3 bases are TGTGCCAGCAGCTTCCTCACTGAA. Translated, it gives CASSFLTE. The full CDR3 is CASSFLTEAFF.

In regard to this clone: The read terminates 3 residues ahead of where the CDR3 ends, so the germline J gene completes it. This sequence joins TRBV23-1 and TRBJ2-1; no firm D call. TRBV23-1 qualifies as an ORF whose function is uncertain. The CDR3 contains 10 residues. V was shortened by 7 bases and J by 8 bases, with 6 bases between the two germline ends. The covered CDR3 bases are TGCGCCAGCATCAGGTATGAG. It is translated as CASIRYE. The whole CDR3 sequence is CASIRYEQFF.

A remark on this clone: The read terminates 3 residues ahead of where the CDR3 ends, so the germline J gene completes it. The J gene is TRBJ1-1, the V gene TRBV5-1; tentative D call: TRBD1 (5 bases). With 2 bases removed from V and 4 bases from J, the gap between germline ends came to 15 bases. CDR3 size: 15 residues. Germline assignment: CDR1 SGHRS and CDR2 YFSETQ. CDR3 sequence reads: CASSFSGEGGTEAFF. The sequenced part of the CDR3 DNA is TGCGCCAGCAGCTTCTCGGGGGAGGGTGGCACTGAA.

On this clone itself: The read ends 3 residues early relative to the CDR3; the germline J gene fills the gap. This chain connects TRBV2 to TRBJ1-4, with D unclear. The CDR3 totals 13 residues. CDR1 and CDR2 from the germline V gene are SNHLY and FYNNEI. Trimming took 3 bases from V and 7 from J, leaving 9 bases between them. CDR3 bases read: TGTGCCAGCAGTGACGGGTCCGGTGAAAAA. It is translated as CASSDGSGEK. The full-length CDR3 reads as CASSDGSGEKLFF.

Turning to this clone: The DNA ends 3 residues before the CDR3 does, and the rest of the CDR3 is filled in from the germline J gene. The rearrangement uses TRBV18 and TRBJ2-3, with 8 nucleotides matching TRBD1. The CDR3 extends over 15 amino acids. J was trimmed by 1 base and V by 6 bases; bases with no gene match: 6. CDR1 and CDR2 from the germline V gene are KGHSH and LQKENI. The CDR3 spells CASSRGQVGTDTQYF. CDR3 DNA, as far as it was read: TGTGCCAGCTCGCGGGGACAGGTCGGCACAGATACG.

The DNA read from the CDR3 is TGTGCCTGGAGTGTACGGGGAGCAGGAGCAGATACG. It encodes CAWSVRGAGADT. The whole CDR3 is CAWSVRGAGADTQYF. This chain connects TRBV30 to TRBJ2-3, with a tentative D call TRBD2 (5 bases). Read coverage stops 3 residues before the CDR3 terminus; the germline J gene supplies the remainder. This CDR3 contains 15 residues. Trimming stripped 0 bases from V and 4 bases from J, with 14 bases between. CDR1 is GTSNPN and CDR2 is SVGIG in the germline V gene (reference sequence).

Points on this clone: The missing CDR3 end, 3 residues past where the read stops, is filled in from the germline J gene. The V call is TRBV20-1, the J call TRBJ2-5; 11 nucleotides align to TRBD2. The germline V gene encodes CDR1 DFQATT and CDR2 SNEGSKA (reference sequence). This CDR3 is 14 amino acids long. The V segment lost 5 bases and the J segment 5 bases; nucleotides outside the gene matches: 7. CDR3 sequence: CSAVAGGPGETQYF. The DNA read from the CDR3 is TGCAGTGCTGTAGCGGGAGGGCCAGGGGAGACC.